This paragraph reports one TCR beta chain. The antigen is unknown. The time point: persistent/refractory GD, antithyroid drugs over 5 years with positive TRAb. PBMCs provided the RNA from which the TCR library was made. Assembly of TCR beta libraries relied on iRepertoire HTBI primers together with Arm-PCR of CDR3 regions. MiXCR, run by TCRdb on the multiplex PCR reads, gives a single entry per CDR3 protein. The repertoire includes over 300,000 distinct CDR3 sequences, roughly a fifth of them detected once, and 29% sits in the top ten. Germline V lookup: CDR1 LNHDA, CDR2 SQIVND (reference sequence). The V end was cut by 6 bases, the J end by 2 bases, with 16 bases between. This CDR3 spans 15 amino acids. The sample is drawn from a study of regulatory T cells in long-lasting Graves disease. Findings and limits, study-wide: More public clonotypes were shared by persistent patients (around 3,000) than by new patients (fewer than 1,000). Persistent cases favored TRBV28, TRBJ1-2 and TRBJ2-5. Few sampled subjects may have lowered accuracy.

This TCR was recovered from a female donor with Graves disease. Sample: peripheral blood mononuclear cells (PBMCs), taken when the disease was refractory, from a patient treated with antithyroid drugs. The chain recombines TRBV19 with TRBJ1-1; no clear D. This CDR3 reads CASSPEAGVNTEAFF. The CDR3 DNA reads as TGTGCCAGTAGCCCCGAAGCCGGGGTCAACACTGAAGCTTTCTTT.